This TCR beta chain emerged from a study of control samples from healthy donors and cancer patients. CDR1 and CDR2 from the germline V gene are MDHEN and SYDVKM. Trimming removed 1 base from V and 6 bases from J, with 23 bases in between. The CDR3 is 18 amino acids. Repertoires were generated with immunoSEQ multiplex PCR, while TCRdb's copy carries only in-frame clones and drops some. The sample has roughly 99,000 clones; around 80% are singletons. This receptor was obtained from a man in his sixties in good health. The V and J genes are TRBV28 and TRBJ2-3; D possibly corresponds to TRBD2 (5 bases). The material sequenced was blood. CDR3 DNA sequence: TGTGCCAGCAGTTTATTATTTAGGGCGGGTACTGCAGGCGATACGCAGTATTTT. It yields the protein CASSLLFRAGTAGDTQYF.